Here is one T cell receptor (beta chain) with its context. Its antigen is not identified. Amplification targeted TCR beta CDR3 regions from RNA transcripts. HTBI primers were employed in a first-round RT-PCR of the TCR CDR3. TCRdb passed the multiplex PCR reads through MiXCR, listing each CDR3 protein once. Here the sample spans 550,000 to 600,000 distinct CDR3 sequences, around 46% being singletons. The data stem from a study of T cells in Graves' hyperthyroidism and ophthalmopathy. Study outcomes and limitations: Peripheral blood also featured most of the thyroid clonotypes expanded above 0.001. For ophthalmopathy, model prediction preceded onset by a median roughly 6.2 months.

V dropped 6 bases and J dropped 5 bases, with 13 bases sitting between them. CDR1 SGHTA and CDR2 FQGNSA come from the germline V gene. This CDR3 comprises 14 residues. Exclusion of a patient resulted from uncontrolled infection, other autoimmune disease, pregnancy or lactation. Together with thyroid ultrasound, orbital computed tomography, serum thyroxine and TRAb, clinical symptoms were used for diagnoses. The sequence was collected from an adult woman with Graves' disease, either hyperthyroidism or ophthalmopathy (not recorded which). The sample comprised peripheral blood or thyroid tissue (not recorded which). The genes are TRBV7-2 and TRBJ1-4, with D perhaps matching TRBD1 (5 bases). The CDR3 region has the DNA TGTGCCAGCAGTACCGGGACGCCAAATGAAAAACTGTTTTTT. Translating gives CASSTGTPNEKLFF.